A selection of T cell receptor beta chains follows, all from one sample in a study of vaccination and CD4 T cells after COVID-19. Which antigens these TCRs recognize remains unknown. From the PCR reads, TCRdb called clonotypes with MiXCR, one entry per CDR3 protein. This table holds tens of thousands of distinct CDR3 sequences, 43% found once. This sample comprised CD4+ T cells from blood, cultured in vitro, obtained after SARS-CoV-2 vaccination. Receptor source: a human donor who had recovered from COVID-19. CDR3s include the opening cysteine and the closing phenylalanine or tryptophan. The order of the fields is CDR3 protein, CDR3 DNA, V gene, D gene, clone size, J gene. The D gene is left open where the match is weak. Some rows mark clone size as missing; the rest say once, few, many or name a class of expanded clone.

CDR3 protein: CASSLAGAAGNTIYF
CDR3 DNA: TGTGCCAGCAGCTTAGCGGGAGCGGCTGGAAACACCATATATTTT
V gene: TRBV7-2
D gene: NA
clone size: few
J gene: TRBJ1-3

CDR3 protein: CASSTGDYSATSYGYTF
CDR3 DNA: TGTGCCAGCAGTACGGGAGATTACTCCGCGACTAGTTATGGCTACACCTTC
V gene: TRBV12-3/TRBV12-4
D gene: NA
clone size: once
J gene: TRBJ1-2

CDR3 protein: CASSPIQQGFTEAFF
CDR3 DNA: TGTGCCAGCTCACCGATCCAACAAGGGTTCACTGAAGCTTTCTTT
V gene: TRBV18
D gene: NA
clone size: NA
J gene: TRBJ1-1

CDR3 protein: CASSFVGYNSPLHF
CDR3 DNA: TGTGCCAGCAGCTTTGTAGGGTATAATTCACCCCTCCACTTT
V gene: TRBV11-2
D gene: NA
clone size: NA
J gene: TRBJ1-6

CDR3 protein: CSARGNRGQETQYF
CDR3 DNA: TGCAGTGCTAGAGGGAATCGGGGCCAAGAGACCCAGTACTTC
V gene: TRBV20-1
D gene: NA
clone size: few
J gene: TRBJ2-5

CDR3 protein: CASLVVGAGAYEQYF
CDR3 DNA: TGTGCCAGCCTCGTAGTGGGTGCAGGGGCCTACGAGCAGTACTTC
V gene: TRBV28
D gene: NA
clone size: NA
J gene: TRBJ2-7

CDR3 protein: CASSPGLAGSPGEQYF
CDR3 DNA: TGTGCCAGCAGCCCTGGACTAGCGGGTTCCCCCGGGGAGCAGTACTTC
V gene: TRBV11-3
D gene: TRBD2
clone size: NA
J gene: TRBJ2-7

CDR3 protein: CSASRLAGGSTDTQYF
CDR3 DNA: TGCAGTGCTAGCCGACTAGCGGGGGGCAGCACAGATACGCAGTATTTT
V gene: TRBV20-1
D gene: TRBD2
clone size: few
J gene: TRBJ2-3

CDR3 protein: CASSSGTGYSNQPQHF
CDR3 DNA: TGTGCCAGCAGTTCAGGGACAGGGTATAGCAATCAGCCCCAGCATTTT
V gene: TRBV27
D gene: TRBD1
clone size: few
J gene: TRBJ1-5

CDR3 protein: CSVSTSGLGDTQYF
CDR3 DNA: TGCAGTGTCTCGACTAGCGGGTTGGGAGATACGCAGTATTTT
V gene: TRBV20-1
D gene: TRBD2
clone size: NA
J gene: TRBJ2-3

CDR3 protein: CSVPGPNSYEQYF
CDR3 DNA: TGCAGTGTCCCGGGACCTAACTCCTACGAGCAGTACTTC
V gene: TRBV20-1
D gene: NA
clone size: few
J gene: TRBJ2-7

CDR3 protein: CASSIGDTQYF
CDR3 DNA: TGTGCCAGCAGCATAGGGGATACGCAGTATTTT
V gene: TRBV11-2
D gene: NA
clone size: NA
J gene: TRBJ2-3

CDR3 protein: CASSIQQGGLRQPQHF
CDR3 DNA: TGTGCCAGCAGTATACAACAGGGAGGACTCCGCCAGCCCCAGCATTTT
V gene: TRBV28
D gene: NA
clone size: NA
J gene: TRBJ1-5

CDR3 protein: CASRGLGHNTEAFF
CDR3 DNA: TGTGCCAGCAGGGGGTTGGGACATAACACTGAAGCTTTCTTT
V gene: TRBV28
D gene: NA
clone size: few
J gene: TRBJ1-1

CDR3 protein: CASRLPARTGPHGYTF
CDR3 DNA: TGTGCCAGCAGATTGCCCGCACGCACAGGGCCCCATGGCTACACCTTC
V gene: TRBV6-2/TRBV6-3
D gene: NA
clone size: NA
J gene: TRBJ1-2

CDR3 protein: CASSSRTGSGNTIYF
CDR3 DNA: TGTGCCAGCAGCTCAAGAACGGGCTCTGGAAACACCATATATTTT
V gene: TRBV7-2
D gene: NA
clone size: NA
J gene: TRBJ1-3

CDR3 protein: CASSTRGRTEAFF
CDR3 DNA: TGTGCCAGTAGTACGCGCGGCCGGACTGAAGCTTTCTTT
V gene: TRBV19
D gene: NA
clone size: few
J gene: TRBJ1-1

CDR3 protein: CASSQGPQIWEIQKSQTQYF
CDR3 DNA: TGCGCCAGCAGCCAAGGCCCTCAGATTTGGGAGATCCAAAAGTCACAGACCCAGTACTTC
V gene: TRBV5-1
D gene: NA
clone size: NA
J gene: TRBJ2-5

CDR3 protein: CASSPEVEWGSYEQYF
CDR3 DNA: TGTGCCAGCAGCCCTGAAGTGGAGTGGGGTTCCTACGAGCAGTACTTC
V gene: TRBV7-8
D gene: NA
clone size: NA
J gene: TRBJ2-7

CDR3 protein: CASNSGGRNQPQHF
CDR3 DNA: TGTGCCAGCAATTCAGGGGGCCGCAATCAGCCCCAGCATTTT
V gene: TRBV6-1
D gene: TRBD1
clone size: NA
J gene: TRBJ1-5

CDR3 protein: CASSPAGANVLTF
CDR3 DNA: TGTGCCAGCAGCCCTGCTGGGGCCAACGTCCTGACTTTC
V gene: TRBV7-9
D gene: NA
clone size: NA
J gene: TRBJ2-6

CDR3 protein: CASGGGSNYGYTF
CDR3 DNA: TGTGCCAGCGGGGGGGGGAGCAACTATGGCTACACCTTC
V gene: TRBV27
D gene: NA
clone size: NA
J gene: TRBJ1-2

CDR3 protein: CASSPRPGTPASNQPQHF
CDR3 DNA: TGTGCCAGCAGTCCCCGACCCGGGACTCCTGCCAGTAATCAGCCCCAGCATTTT
V gene: TRBV6-2/TRBV6-3
D gene: NA
clone size: NA
J gene: TRBJ1-5

CDR3 protein: CASSPVDRRHLHF
CDR3 DNA: TGTGCCAGCAGCCCTGTGGACCGAAGGCACCTCCACTTT
V gene: TRBV7-2
D gene: NA
clone size: few
J gene: TRBJ1-6

CDR3 protein: CASSIDGNTEAFF
CDR3 DNA: TGTGCCAGTAGTATAGACGGGAACACTGAAGCTTTCTTT
V gene: TRBV19
D gene: NA
clone size: NA
J gene: TRBJ1-1

CDR3 protein: CASSSRQGPTDTQYF
CDR3 DNA: TGTGCCAGCAGTTCCCGACAGGGACCCACAGATACGCAGTATTTT
V gene: TRBV6-4
D gene: TRBD1
clone size: NA
J gene: TRBJ2-3

CDR3 protein: CSLAGIQETQYF
CDR3 DNA: TGCAGTTTAGCGGGCATCCAAGAGACCCAGTACTTC
V gene: TRBV20-1
D gene: TRBD2
clone size: NA
J gene: TRBJ2-5

CDR3 protein: CASSPWVQGEGFDTEAFF
CDR3 DNA: TGTGCCAGCAGCCCCTGGGTCCAGGGAGAAGGGTTTGACACTGAAGCTTTCTTT
V gene: TRBV5-5
D gene: NA
clone size: NA
J gene: TRBJ1-1

CDR3 protein: CASSKPRGGRRNYGYTF
CDR3 DNA: TGTGCCAGCAGTAAACCGAGGGGTGGGAGGCGGAACTATGGCTACACCTTC
V gene: TRBV6-1
D gene: NA
clone size: few
J gene: TRBJ1-2

CDR3 protein: CASSHKPDTQYF
CDR3 DNA: TGTGCCAGCAGTCATAAACCAGATACGCAGTATTTT
V gene: TRBV28
D gene: NA
clone size: NA
J gene: TRBJ2-3

CDR3 protein: CASSAGTAYEQYF
CDR3 DNA: TGTGCCAGCAGTGCCGGGACAGCCTACGAGCAGTACTTC
V gene: TRBV25-1
D gene: TRBD1
clone size: NA
J gene: TRBJ2-7

CDR3 protein: CASSHKSAGSSTDTQYF
CDR3 DNA: TGTGCCAGCAGCCACAAATCAGCGGGAAGTAGCACAGATACGCAGTATTTT
V gene: TRBV7-9
D gene: TRBD2
clone size: few
J gene: TRBJ2-3

CDR3 protein: CASSLVPNTEAFF
CDR3 DNA: TGTGCCAGCAGCTTAGTGCCCAACACTGAAGCTTTCTTT
V gene: TRBV7-2
D gene: NA
clone size: few
J gene: TRBJ1-1

CDR3 protein: CASRKDRGSGNTIYF
CDR3 DNA: TGTGCCAGCAGGAAAGACAGGGGCTCTGGAAACACCATATATTTT
V gene: TRBV7-8
D gene: TRBD1
clone size: NA
J gene: TRBJ1-3

CDR3 protein: CASSFGSYETQYF
CDR3 DNA: TGTGCCAGCAGCTTCGGTTCCTACGAGACCCAGTACTTC
V gene: TRBV7-9
D gene: NA
clone size: few
J gene: TRBJ2-5